What follows describes a single TCR beta chain. The antigen this receptor binds is unknown. Base qualities are not at hand, and no much larger clone is one base apart. In total, fewer than 750 healthy bone marrow donors made up the cohort. Cohort members were all nominally healthy when sampled, although unrecorded immune exposures were likely present. The donor tested CMV seronegative and was one of the 352 seronegative cohort members. A peripheral blood sample was collected from each donor, and TCR beta sequencing was performed on peripheral blood mononuclear cells. Genomic DNA extraction from the blood cell samples was performed with the Qiagen DNeasy Blood Extraction Kit. Receptor libraries were prepared by the immunoSEQ multiplex PCR assay. For the multiplex PCR, a mixture combining 60 forward primers for TCR Vbeta segments and 13 reverse primers for TCR Jbeta segments was used. Amplification of the CDR3 region of rearranged TCR beta genes was performed with a multiplex PCR assay on genomic DNA. On the Illumina HiSeq System, the amplified TCR beta libraries were sequenced as 87-base-pair reads. Per the authors' processing: A later analysis tallied some 79 million unique TCR beta chains across the 666 repertoires, and approximately 9.9 million of those chains were shared by two or more donors. A nearest-neighbor algorithm error-corrected the raw reads and collapsed the reads into unique sequences, merging closely related sequences to remove PCR and sequencing errors. To assign V, D and J gene segments, CDR3 sequences were aligned to IMGT reference sequences. For a sequence to be retained, at least a six-nucleotide match to both a V gene segment and a J gene segment was required. Rearrangements were called productive when the CDR3 lacked stop codons and stayed in frame with V and J; all others were non-productive. CDR3 was defined by IMGT convention, running from the second conserved V-encoded cysteine to the conserved J-encoded phenylalanine. The earlier analysis of about 530 of the donors excluded any sequence lacking an unambiguous match to a single V gene segment. In an earlier analysis of a few hundred of the donors, V segments were called functional above 56.7% productive rearrangements and were called segregating when the between-donor standard deviation exceeded 5%. A statistical classification framework was built to diagnose cytomegalovirus status from the catalog of TCR beta chain sequences. A later analysis assigned V and J genes by comparing TCR nucleotide sequences with IMGT/GENE-DB human TR gene sequences. In a later analysis, CDR3 sequences and most-parsimonious VDJ recombination scenarios were assigned using the TCRdist pipeline. In a later analysis, each TCR beta chain was defined by its CDR3 amino acid sequence together with its V-gene family, and reads without a unique V-gene family were excluded. A later analysis removed nearly 600 highly shared, low-generation-probability nucleotide sequences to deal with suspected cross-contamination and a sequencing artifact. For each public chain, a later analysis derived a clonal expansion index from normalized ranks of inferred template counts within each repertoire. Generation probabilities in a later analysis came from a VDJ recombination model fitted to out-of-frame rearrangements, and those results were checked against IGoR. Hypergeometric tests were used in a later analysis to score TCR-TCR, TCR-HLA and TCR-CMV co-occurrence, with a repertoire-size bias correction applied to the TCR pairs. To estimate false discovery rates, a later analysis permuted the HLA or CMV assignments 20 times. A later analysis grouped co-occurring TCRs with DBSCAN, adding TCRdist sequence similarity when clustering within HLA-allele-positive subsets. Repertoires with fewer than 30,000 or more than 120,000 public chains were left out of co-occurrence clustering, as were about five repertoires with anomalous nucleotide sharing. TCRdb provides this immuneACCESS table in a form limited to in-frame rearrangements. Some clones are lacking; in checked studies, under half of them reflect an unresolved V gene, and why the rest are absent is not known. That table supplies the V and J calls and clone size; D and trimming were determined from the DNA. This sample lists 20,000 to 25,000 clones; around 82% were detected once. The ten largest clonotypes hold approximately 7.4% of the sample.

These data come from a study of cytomegalovirus exposure and HLA in healthy donors (dated by TCRdb to between 2016 and 2019). In the study overall: An earlier analysis of several hundred of the donors reported 250 to 300 Gb of sequence data and 100 million to 140 million unique TCR beta sequences from about 179 million T cells. Several DR-DQ haplotypes were treated as single units for association and clustering because of strong linkage in the cohort. The study was designed to test whether signatures of past pathogen exposure could be identified by cataloging public T cell receptors. Every discovery cohort repertoire had been produced on one sequencing platform. Alongside the repertoire data, information on donor age, sex, ethnicity and CMV serostatus was compiled. Besides the first cohort of 666 subjects, a separate validation cohort made up of over a hundred different subjects was used. About 310 gigabases of sequencing data and roughly 90 million unique TCR sequences were included in an early release covering 550 to 800 HLA-typed donors. High-throughput TCR immunosequencing, statistical association of individual TCRs with disease status, and machine learning were combined to predict cytomegalovirus infection status. Of the roughly 400 genotyped donors, around 81% fell in the genetic ancestry cluster associated with self-reported Caucasian donors. In the later analysis, no new phenotypic data were used to find candidate immune exposures; instead, reliance was placed on TCR beta sequences and their occurrence across donors. In a later genetic analysis, genome-wide SNP genotypes for about 65% of the roughly 670 donors were used, and that subset was treated as a discovery cohort. The number of typed donors differed by locus: roughly 620-630 for A, B, C, DRB1 and DQB1; some 500 for DQA1; some 610 for DPA1; and around 450 for DPB1. Class I and class II HLA loci were covered by the typing at four-digit resolution. Across 398 genotyped donors of the cohort, an average of about 220,000 unique TCR beta nucleotide sequences per donor were sequenced, and roughly a sixth of those sequences were non-productive. An earlier analysis of approximately 640 of the donors applied high-throughput TCR beta sequencing to assess whether each TCR beta V gene segment acted as functional or pseudogenic. The study profiled the T cell repertoires of approximately 700 subjects by immunosequencing and related them to cytomegalovirus serostatus. In a later analysis, previously published TCR beta repertoires from 670 or so donors were re-analyzed and high-resolution HLA genotyping was added so that TCR occurrence patterns could be studied.

V and J are trimmed by 5 bases and 4 bases, and the gene matches miss 6 bases of the junction. From the cysteine up to the phenylalanine, the CDR3 has a length of 16 residues. Only the CDR3 part of the read is kept: 48 bases, read in frame from the first base. Reading the germline V gene gives CDR1 SGHTA and CDR2 FQGNSA. The full study reports these points: Because HLA typing was missing for some donors at each locus, association tests included only the typed subset. Because counts were too low, about 17 rarely observed V segments, including chromosome 9 orphons, were excluded from the earlier analysis of around 640 of the donors. According to a later analysis, TCR association rates differed among HLA loci, with DRB1 alleles showing the most associated TCRs and HLA-C alleles showing the fewest. Linkage disequilibrium might explain the correlated functional status among segregating V segments, but an unknown experimental factor could not be excluded. A cluster of highly shared sequence variants was judged likely to be a technical artifact of the sequencing pipeline. While some public TCRs were present in many individuals, most TCR sequences turned up only very rarely across donors. In an earlier analysis of approximately 590 of the donors, most TCR beta V segments appeared in productive rearrangements about 87% or about 30% of the time, broadly matching IMGT annotations. For the cohort, immune exposure information was limited to CMV serostatus. Some IMGT-functional V segments, including TRBV6-2 and TRBV6-3, could not be told apart with the 87-base-pair reads, so those segments were excluded. According to a later analysis, most CMV-associated TCR beta chains appeared to be HLA-restricted, and the HLA associations seemed to be driven largely by CMV exposure. Sequencing depth was assumed to be roughly uniform across donors in the presence/absence analyses, though that assumption may not hold. An association between a missense DCLRE1C variant and V-gene and J-gene trimming of TCR beta chains was found in a later genetic analysis and replicated in an independent cohort. A later analysis associated roughly 17,000 TCR beta sequences with specific HLA alleles at a false discovery rate of 0.05. Only TCR beta chains were sequenced in this cohort, and the absence of alpha or paired-chain data limited detectable features. In both the original and validation cohorts, the classifier was reported to diagnose cytomegalovirus status with high specificity and sensitivity. When HLA alleles, especially DR and DQ, strongly co-occurred, attributing TCR associations to individual alleles was difficult. A further reported finding was that TCR beta sequences accurately predicted the HLA-A and HLA-B alleles for most subjects in the first cohort. Several of the top co-occurrence clusters appeared to be linked to parvovirus B19, influenza, CMV and Epstein-Barr virus, according to a later analysis. Compared with equally common non-associated chains, HLA-associated TCR beta chains in a later analysis were more clonally expanded and had lower generation probabilities. According to the authors, the approach could potentially be generalized to other disease states and immunological phenotypes. In a later genetic analysis, fewer N-insertions in productive TCRs were reported among donors in an Asian-associated ancestry cluster than the roughly 700-donor mean. Three of the identified cytomegalovirus-associated TCR beta chains were confirmed in vitro to be specific for cytomegalovirus antigens. A total of 164 TCR beta chains were listed by the study as associated with cytomegalovirus.

The sequencing sample was made of PBMCs. The clonotype comes from a man between 60 and 75 years old in good health and CMV-seronegative. In this chain, TRBV7-2 is recombined with TRBJ2-5; 14 bases in between match TRBD2. Here the CDR3 is given as CASSRGLAGARETQYF. The nucleotide sequence is given as TGTGCCAGCAGCAGGGGACTAGCGGGGGCCAGAGAGACCCAGTACTTC.